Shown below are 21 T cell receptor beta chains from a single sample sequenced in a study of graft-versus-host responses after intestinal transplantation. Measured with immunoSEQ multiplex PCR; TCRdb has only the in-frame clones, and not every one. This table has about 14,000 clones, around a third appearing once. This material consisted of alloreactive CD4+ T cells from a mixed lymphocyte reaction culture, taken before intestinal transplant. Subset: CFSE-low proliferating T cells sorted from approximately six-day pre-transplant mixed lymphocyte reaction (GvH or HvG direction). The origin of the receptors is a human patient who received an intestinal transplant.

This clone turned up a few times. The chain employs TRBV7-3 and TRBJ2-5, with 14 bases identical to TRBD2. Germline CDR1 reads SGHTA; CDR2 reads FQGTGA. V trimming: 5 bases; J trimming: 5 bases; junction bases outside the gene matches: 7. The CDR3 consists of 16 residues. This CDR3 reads CASSPGTSGSGETQYF. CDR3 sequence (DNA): TGTGCCAGCAGCCCGGGGACTAGCGGGAGCGGGGAGACCCAGTACTTC.

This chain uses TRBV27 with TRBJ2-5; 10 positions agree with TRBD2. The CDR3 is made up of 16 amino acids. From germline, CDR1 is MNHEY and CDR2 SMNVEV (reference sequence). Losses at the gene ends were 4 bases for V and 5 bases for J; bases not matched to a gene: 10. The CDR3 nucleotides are TGTGCCAGCAGTTCCTACATAGCGGGAGGAGGGGAGACCCAGTACTTC. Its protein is CASSSYIAGGGETQYF.

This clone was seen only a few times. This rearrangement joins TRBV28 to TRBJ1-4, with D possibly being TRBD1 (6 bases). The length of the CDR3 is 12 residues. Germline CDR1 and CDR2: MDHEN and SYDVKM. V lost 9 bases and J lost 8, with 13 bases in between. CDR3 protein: CASYRVREKLFF. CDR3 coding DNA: TGTGCCAGTTACAGGGTGAGGGAAAAACTGTTTTTT.

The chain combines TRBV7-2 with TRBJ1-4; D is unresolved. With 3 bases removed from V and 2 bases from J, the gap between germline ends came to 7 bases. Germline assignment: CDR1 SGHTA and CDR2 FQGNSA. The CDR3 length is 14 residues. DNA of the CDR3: TGTGCCAGCAGCTTCGAATACACTAATGAAAAACTGTTTTTT. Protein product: CASSFEYTNEKLFF.

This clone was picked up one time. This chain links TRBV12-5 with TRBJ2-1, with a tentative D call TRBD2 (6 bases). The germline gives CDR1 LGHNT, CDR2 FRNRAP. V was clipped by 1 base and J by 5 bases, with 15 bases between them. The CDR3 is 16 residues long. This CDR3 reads CASGLGWEVSHNEQFF. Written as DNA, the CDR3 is TGTGCTAGTGGTTTGGGGTGGGAGGTGAGTCACAATGAGCAGTTCTTC.

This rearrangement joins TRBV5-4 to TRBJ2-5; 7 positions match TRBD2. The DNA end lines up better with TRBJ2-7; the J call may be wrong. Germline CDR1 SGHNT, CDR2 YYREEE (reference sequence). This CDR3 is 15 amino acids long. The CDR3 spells CASSLGGEGRYEQYF. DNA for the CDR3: TGTGCCAGCAGCTTGGGGGGGGAGGGCCGCTACGAGCAGTACTTC.

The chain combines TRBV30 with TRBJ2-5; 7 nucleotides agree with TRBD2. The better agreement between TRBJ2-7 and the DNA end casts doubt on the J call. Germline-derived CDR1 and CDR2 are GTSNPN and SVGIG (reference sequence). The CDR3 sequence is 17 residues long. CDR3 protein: CAWRTAGPGLSSYEQYF. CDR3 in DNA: TGTGCCTGGAGGACCGCGGGACCGGGACTATCGTCCTACGAGCAGTACTTC.

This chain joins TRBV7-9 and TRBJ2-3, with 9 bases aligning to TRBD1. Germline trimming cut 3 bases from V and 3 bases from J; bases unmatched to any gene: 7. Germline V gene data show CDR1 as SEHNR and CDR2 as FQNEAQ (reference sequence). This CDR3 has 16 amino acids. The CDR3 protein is CASSFTGGSVTDTQYF. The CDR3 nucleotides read TGTGCCAGCAGCTTTACAGGGGGCAGTGTTACAGATACGCAGTATTTT.

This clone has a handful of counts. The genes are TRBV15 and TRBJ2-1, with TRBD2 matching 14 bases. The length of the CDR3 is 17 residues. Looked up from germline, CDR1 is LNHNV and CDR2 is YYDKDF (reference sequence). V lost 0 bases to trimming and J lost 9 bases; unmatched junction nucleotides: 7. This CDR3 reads CATSRDGTSGSRSEQFF. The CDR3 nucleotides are TGTGCCACCAGCAGAGACGGGACTAGCGGGAGTAGGAGTGAGCAGTTCTTC.

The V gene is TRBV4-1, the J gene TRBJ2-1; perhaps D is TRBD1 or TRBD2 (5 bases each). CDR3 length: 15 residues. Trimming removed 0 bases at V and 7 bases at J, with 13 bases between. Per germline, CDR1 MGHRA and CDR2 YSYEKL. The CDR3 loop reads CASSQEPGPPNEQFF. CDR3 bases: TGCGCCAGCAGCCAAGAACCGGGACCTCCGAATGAGCAGTTCTTC.

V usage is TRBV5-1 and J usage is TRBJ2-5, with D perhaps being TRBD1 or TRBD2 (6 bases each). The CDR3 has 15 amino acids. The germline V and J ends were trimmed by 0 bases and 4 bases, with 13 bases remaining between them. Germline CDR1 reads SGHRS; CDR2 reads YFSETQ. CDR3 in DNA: TGCGCCAGCAGCTTGGCCGGGGGCAGGGGAGAGACCCAGTACTTC. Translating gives CASSLAGGRGETQYF.

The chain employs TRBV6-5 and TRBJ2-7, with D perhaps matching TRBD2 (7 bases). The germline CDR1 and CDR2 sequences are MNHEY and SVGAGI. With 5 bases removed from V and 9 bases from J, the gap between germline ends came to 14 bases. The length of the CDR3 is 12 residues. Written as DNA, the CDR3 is TGTGCCAGCAGTCAATGGGGGGGCGGGCAGTACTTC. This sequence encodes CASSQWGGGQYF.

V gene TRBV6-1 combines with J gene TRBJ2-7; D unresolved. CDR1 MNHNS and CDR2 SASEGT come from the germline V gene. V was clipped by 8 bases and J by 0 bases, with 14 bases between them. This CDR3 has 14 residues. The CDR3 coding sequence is TGTGCCAGCTCCTTAGCTGCGAGCTCCTACGAGCAGTACTTC. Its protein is CASSLAASSYEQYF.

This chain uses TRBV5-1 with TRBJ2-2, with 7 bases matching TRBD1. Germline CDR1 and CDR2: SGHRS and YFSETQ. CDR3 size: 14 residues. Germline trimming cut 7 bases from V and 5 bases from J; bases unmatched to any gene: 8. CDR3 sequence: CASGRGPFTGELFF. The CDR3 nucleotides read TGCGCCAGCGGTAGGGGGCCTTTTACCGGGGAGCTGTTTTTT.

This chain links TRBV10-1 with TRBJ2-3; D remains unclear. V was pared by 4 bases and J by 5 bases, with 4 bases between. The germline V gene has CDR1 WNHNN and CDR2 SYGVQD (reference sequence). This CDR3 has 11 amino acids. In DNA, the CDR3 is TGCGCCAGCAGTGGAGTAGATACGCAGTATTTT. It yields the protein CASSGVDTQYF.

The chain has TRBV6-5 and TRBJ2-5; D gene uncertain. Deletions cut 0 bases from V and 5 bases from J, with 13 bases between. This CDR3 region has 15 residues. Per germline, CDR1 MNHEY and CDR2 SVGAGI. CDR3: CASSYSWAQLETQYF. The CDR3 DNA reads TGTGCCAGCAGTTACTCGTGGGCACAGCTGGAGACCCAGTACTTC.

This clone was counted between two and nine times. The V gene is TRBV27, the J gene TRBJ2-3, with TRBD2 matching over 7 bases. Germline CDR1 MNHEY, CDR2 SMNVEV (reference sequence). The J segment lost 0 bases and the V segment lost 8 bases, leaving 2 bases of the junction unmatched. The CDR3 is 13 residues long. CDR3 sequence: CASRLASTDTQYF. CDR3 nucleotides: TGTGCCAGCCGACTAGCTAGCACAGATACGCAGTATTTT.

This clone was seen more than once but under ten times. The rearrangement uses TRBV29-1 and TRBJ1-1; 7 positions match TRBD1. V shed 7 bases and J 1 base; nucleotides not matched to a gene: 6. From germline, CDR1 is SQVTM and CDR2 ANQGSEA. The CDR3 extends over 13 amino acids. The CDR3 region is CSAGQATNTEAFF. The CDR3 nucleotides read TGCAGCGCTGGACAGGCGACGAACACTGAAGCTTTCTTT. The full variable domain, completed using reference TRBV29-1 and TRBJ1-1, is SAVISQKPSRDICQRGTSLTIQCQVDSQVTMMFWYRQQPGQSLTLIATANQGSEATYESGFVIDKFPISRPNLTFSTLTVSNMSPEDSSIYLCSAGQATNTEAFFGQGTRLTVV.

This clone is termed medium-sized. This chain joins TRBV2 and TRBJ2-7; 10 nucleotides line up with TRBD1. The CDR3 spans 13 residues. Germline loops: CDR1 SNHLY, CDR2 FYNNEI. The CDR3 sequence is CAIMRTGGYEQYF. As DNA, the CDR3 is TGTGCTATAATGAGGACAGGGGGCTACGAGCAGTACTTC.

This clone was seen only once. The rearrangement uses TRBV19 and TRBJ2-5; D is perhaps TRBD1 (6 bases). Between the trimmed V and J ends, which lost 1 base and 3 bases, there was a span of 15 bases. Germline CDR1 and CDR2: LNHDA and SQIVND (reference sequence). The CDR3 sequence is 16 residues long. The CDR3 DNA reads TGTGCCAGTAGTATAGTCCACAGGGTTGTTGAAGAGACCCAGTACTTC. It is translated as CASSIVHRVVEETQYF.

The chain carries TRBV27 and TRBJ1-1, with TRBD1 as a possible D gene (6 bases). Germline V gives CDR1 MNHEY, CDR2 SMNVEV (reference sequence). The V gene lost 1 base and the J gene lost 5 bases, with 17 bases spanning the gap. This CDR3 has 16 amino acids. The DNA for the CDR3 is TGTGCCAGCAGTTTATTGCTGGGGGGCCGAGGGACTGAAGCTTTCTTT. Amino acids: CASSLLLGGRGTEAFF.